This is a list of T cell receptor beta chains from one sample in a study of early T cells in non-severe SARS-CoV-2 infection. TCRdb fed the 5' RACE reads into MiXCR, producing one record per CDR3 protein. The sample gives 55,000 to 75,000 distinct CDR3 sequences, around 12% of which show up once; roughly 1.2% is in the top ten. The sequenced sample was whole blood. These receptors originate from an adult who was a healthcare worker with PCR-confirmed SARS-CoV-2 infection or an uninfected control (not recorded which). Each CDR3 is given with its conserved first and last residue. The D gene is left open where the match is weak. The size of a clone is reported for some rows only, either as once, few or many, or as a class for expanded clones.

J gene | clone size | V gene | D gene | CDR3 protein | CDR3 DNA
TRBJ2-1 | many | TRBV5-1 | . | CASSPGNSGSYNEQFF | TGCGCCAGCAGCCCAGGGAATAGCGGTTCCTACAATGAGCAGTTCTTC
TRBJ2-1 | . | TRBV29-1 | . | CSVESSSSYNEQFF | TGCAGCGTTGAATCGTCCAGCTCCTACAATGAGCAGTTCTTC
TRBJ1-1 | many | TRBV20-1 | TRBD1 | CSATPPGQWNTEAFF | TGCAGTGCTACTCCCCCGGGACAGTGGAACACTGAAGCTTTCTTT
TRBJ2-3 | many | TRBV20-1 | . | CSAPGPGITDTQYF | TGCAGTGCTCCCGGCCCGGGAATCACAGATACGCAGTATTTT
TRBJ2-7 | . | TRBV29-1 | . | CSGQSSSYEQYF | TGCAGCGGACAGTCAAGCTCCTACGAGCAGTACTTC
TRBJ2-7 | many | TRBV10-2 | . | CASRLLFFQTYEQYF | TGCGCCAGCAGACTCCTCTTCTTCCAAACCTACGAGCAGTACTTC
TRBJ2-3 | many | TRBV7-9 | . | CASSQYGGADTQYF | TGTGCCAGCAGCCAATACGGGGGAGCAGATACGCAGTATTTT
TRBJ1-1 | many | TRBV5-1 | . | CASSGGHEAGTEAFF | TGCGCCAGCAGCGGCGGACATGAGGCAGGGACTGAAGCTTTCTTT
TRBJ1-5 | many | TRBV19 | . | CASSTMAGVIHQPQHF | TGTGCCAGTAGTACCATGGCGGGGGTCATCCATCAGCCCCAGCATTTT
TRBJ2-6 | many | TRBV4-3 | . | CASSQAGANVLTF | TGCGCCAGCAGCCAAGCTGGGGCCAACGTCCTGACTTTC
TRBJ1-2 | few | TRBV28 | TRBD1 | CASSLNRMRDRGANYGYTF | TGTGCCAGCAGTTTAAATCGGATGCGGGACAGGGGAGCTAACTATGGCTACACCTTC
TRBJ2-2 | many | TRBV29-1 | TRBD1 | CSGDRGAGELFF | TGCAGCGGGGACAGGGGGGCCGGGGAGCTGTTTTTT
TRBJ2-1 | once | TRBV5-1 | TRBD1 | CASSPGQGVSYNEQFF | TGCGCCAGCAGCCCAGGACAGGGGGTCTCCTACAATGAGCAGTTCTTC
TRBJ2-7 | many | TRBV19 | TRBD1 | CASRVTDRWTYEQYF | TGTGCCAGTAGAGTCACGGACAGGTGGACCTACGAGCAGTACTTC
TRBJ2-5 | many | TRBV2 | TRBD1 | CASSPFEDRDQETQYF | TGTGCCAGCAGTCCTTTCGAGGACAGGGACCAAGAGACCCAGTACTTC
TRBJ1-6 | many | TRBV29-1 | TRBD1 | CSVLTGTDNSPLHF | TGCAGCGTACTAACCGGGACAGATAATTCACCCCTCCACTTT
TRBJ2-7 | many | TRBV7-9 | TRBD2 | CASSPLAGPYEQYF | TGTGCCAGCAGCCCGTTAGCGGGACCCTACGAGCAGTACTTC
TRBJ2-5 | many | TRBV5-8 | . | CASSLGQGLKSQYF | TGTGCCAGCAGCTTGGGCCAGGGTCTGAAGTCCCAGTACTTC
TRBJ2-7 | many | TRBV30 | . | CAWNGGRGYEQYF | TGTGCCTGGAACGGAGGCAGGGGCTACGAGCAGTACTTC
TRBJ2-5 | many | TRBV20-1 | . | CSARQPGAPSGTQYF | TGCAGTGCTCGCCAGCCAGGGGCTCCATCGGGGACCCAGTACTTC
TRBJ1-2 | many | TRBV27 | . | CASSLSSWQGGVYGYTF | TGTGCCAGCAGTTTATCGAGCTGGCAGGGAGGCGTATATGGCTACACCTTC
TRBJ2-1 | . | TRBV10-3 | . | CAISDVPPEQFF | TGTGCCATCAGTGACGTCCCCCCTGAGCAGTTCTTC
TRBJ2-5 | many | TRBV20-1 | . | CSVETGETQYF | TGCAGTGTCGAGACTGGGGAGACCCAGTACTTC
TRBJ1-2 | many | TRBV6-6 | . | CASSYMSKAGYTF | TGTGCCAGCAGTTACATGTCGAAGGCGGGCTACACCTTC
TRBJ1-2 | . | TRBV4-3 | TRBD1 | CASSQDRGQYGYTF | TGCGCCAGCAGCCAAGATAGGGGACAGTATGGCTACACCTTC
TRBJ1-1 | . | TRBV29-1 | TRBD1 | CSVGDRGLTEAFF | TGCAGCGTGGGGGACAGGGGCTTAACTGAAGCTTTCTTT
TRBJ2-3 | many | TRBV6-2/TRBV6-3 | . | CASTQDPHRSGYTDTQYF | TGTGCCAGCACCCAAGACCCCCACCGGAGCGGATACACAGATACGCAGTATTTT
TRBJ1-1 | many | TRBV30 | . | CAWALEQDTEAFF | TGTGCCTGGGCTCTCGAACAGGACACTGAAGCTTTCTTT
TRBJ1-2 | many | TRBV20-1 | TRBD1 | CSARTGGESYTF | TGCAGTGCTAGAACAGGGGGGGAGAGCTACACCTTC
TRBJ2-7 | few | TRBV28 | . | CASSNYEQYF | TGTGCCAGCAGTAACTACGAGCAGTACTTC
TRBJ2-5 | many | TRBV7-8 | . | CASMERQETQYF | TGTGCCAGCATGGAGAGGCAAGAGACCCAGTACTTC
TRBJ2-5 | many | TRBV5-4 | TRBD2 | CASSLGGGEGETQYF | TGTGCCAGCAGCTTGGGGGGCGGGGAGGGAGAGACCCAGTACTTC
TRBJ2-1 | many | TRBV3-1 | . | CASSQDGWEQFF | TGTGCCAGCAGCCAAGATGGGTGGGAGCAGTTCTTC
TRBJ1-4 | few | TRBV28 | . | CASSLGATNEKLFF | TGTGCCAGCAGTTTAGGTGCAACTAATGAAAAACTGTTTTTT
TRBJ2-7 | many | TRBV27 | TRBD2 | CASSSRASGSRDEQYF | TGTGCCAGCAGTTCCAGGGCTAGCGGGAGTCGGGACGAGCAGTACTTC
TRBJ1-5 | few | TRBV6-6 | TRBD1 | CAIQGNSNQPQHF | TGTGCCATACAGGGGAATAGCAATCAGCCCCAGCATTTT
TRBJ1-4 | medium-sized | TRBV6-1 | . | CASNPDPGGSEKLFF | TGTGCCAGCAACCCCGACCCGGGGGGGAGTGAAAAACTGTTTTTT
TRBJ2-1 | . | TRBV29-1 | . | CSVAGASSYNEQFF | TGCAGCGTCGCAGGGGCCAGCTCCTACAATGAGCAGTTCTTC
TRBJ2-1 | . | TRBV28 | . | CASSLPGSRSYNEQFF | TGTGCCAGCAGTTTACCGGGCAGCCGCTCCTACAATGAGCAGTTCTTC
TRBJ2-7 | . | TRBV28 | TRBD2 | CASNSAGGPLSVYEQYF | TGTGCCAGCAACTCTGCGGGAGGGCCTCTATCCGTCTACGAGCAGTACTTC
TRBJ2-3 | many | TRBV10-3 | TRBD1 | CAIRFSGTGGLTDTQYF | TGTGCCATCAGATTCTCCGGGACAGGGGGCCTCACAGATACGCAGTATTTT
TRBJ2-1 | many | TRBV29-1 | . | CSVFATPDNEQFF | TGCAGCGTTTTCGCGACTCCTGACAATGAGCAGTTCTTC
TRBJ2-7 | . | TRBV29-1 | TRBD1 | CSVEGQGAEQYF | TGCAGCGTTGAAGGGCAGGGGGCTGAGCAGTACTTC